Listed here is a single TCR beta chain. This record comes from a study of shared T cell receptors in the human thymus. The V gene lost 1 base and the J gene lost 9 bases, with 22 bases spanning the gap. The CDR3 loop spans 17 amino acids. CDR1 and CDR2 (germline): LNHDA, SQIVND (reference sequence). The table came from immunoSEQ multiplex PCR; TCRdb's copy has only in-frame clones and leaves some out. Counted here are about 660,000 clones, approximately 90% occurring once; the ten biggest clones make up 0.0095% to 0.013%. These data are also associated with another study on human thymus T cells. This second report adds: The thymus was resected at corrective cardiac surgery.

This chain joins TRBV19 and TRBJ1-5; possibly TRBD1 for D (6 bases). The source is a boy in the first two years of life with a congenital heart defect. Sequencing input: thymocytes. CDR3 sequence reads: CASSIGRGQHLFRPQHF. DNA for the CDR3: TGTGCCAGTAGTATAGGCCGCGGACAGCATCTTTTTCGGCCCCAGCATTTT.